This entry is about one T cell receptor beta chain. The sample originates from a study of technical replicates of blood from a few donors. The method was immunoSEQ multiplex PCR; TCRdb's version includes in-frame clones alone and lacks a portion of them. The data contain under 85,000 clones, 92% of them singletons. The CDR3 sequence is 16 residues long. Germline V gene data show CDR1 as SGDLS and CDR2 as YYNGEE. V gave up 0 bases and J gave up 4 bases; unmatched junction bases: 6. This TCR was sampled from a human donor in good health. J is TRBJ2-5 and V is TRBV9; the match to TRBD2 covers 10 bases. Material: T cells isolated from PBMCs. CDR3 protein: CASSVEAGGGGETQYF. DNA for the CDR3: TGTGCCAGCAGCGTAGAAGCGGGAGGGGGGGGAGAGACCCAGTACTTC.